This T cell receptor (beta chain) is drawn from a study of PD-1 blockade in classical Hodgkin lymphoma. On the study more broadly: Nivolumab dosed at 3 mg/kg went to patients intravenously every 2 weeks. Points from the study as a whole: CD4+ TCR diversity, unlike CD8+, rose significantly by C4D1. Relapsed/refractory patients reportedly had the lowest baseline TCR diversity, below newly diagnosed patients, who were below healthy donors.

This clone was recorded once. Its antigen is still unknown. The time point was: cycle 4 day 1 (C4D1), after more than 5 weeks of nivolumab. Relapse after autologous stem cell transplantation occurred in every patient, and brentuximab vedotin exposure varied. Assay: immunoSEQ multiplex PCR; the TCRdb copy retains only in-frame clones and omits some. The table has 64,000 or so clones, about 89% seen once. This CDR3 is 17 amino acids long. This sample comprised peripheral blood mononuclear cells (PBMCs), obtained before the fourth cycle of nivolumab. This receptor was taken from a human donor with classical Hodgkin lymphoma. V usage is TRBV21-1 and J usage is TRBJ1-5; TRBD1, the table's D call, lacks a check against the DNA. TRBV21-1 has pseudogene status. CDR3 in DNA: TGTGCCAGCAGCAATCCTAAGGACAGGTGGTATAAGGAGCCCCAGCATTTT. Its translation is CASSNPKDRWYKEPQHF.